The 30 T cell receptor beta chains presented below share a single source sample, sequenced in a study of neurological immune-mediated disorders. One entry per CDR3 protein, called by TCRdb with MiXCR from the 5' RACE reads. The sample includes 55,000 to 75,000 distinct CDR3 sequences, approximately 5.3% seen only once; the top ten take 5.6%. Sequencing was carried out using PBMCs. These receptors originate from a human donor with multiple sclerosis. The donor label of this sample is uncertain.

This clonotype was seen repeatedly, ten times or more. This rearrangement joins TRBV20-1 to TRBJ1-6; 8 positions agree with TRBD1. CDR1 is DFQATT, CDR2 SNEGSKA, per germline (reference sequence). V lost 4 bases to trimming and J lost 0 bases; unmatched junction nucleotides: 17. The CDR3 length is 20 residues. The CDR3: CSATRVFYRDRSSYNSPLHF. CDR3 sequence (DNA): TGCAGTGCTACCCGTGTCTTTTACCGGGACAGGAGCTCCTATAATTCACCCCTCCACTTT.

This clonotype was seen at least ten times. The V call is TRBV6-6, the J call TRBJ1-1, with 7 bases aligning to TRBD1. CDR1 MNHNY and CDR2 SVGAGI come from the germline V gene (reference sequence). J lost 8 bases, V lost 4 bases, and 4 bases had no gene match. The CDR3 loop spans 12 amino acids. The CDR3 DNA reads as TGTGCCAGCAGTTTACAGGGGTTGGAAGCTTTCTTT. The encoded protein is CASSLQGLEAFF.

This clonotype appeared many times. This chain links TRBV20-1 with TRBJ2-1; D gene unclear. V was pared by 3 bases and J by 0 bases, with 6 bases between. This CDR3 is built from 13 residues. Germline CDR1 and CDR2: DFQATT and SNEGSKA (reference sequence). CDR3 coding DNA: TGCAGTGCTAGGTTCAGCTCCTACAATGAGCAGTTCTTC. This codes for CSARFSSYNEQFF.

This clonotype occurred many times. The rearrangement uses TRBV20-1 and TRBJ1-1, with 7 positions matching TRBD1. Trimming cost V 6 bases and J 7 bases; bases outside gene matches: 11. CDR1 and CDR2 (germline): DFQATT, SNEGSKA (reference sequence). The CDR3 is made up of 13 amino acids. CDR3 sequence reads: CSAPGGQGGEAFF. The CDR3 nucleotides read TGCAGTGCCCCAGGGGGACAAGGGGGTGAAGCTTTCTTT.

The table lists this clonotype with many counts. The chain links TRBV5-1 to TRBJ2-2, with D uncertain. The CDR3 is 15 residues long. V was cut by 1 base and J by 0 bases, with 7 bases left in between. Looked up from germline, CDR1 is SGHRS and CDR2 is YFSETQ. In DNA form, the CDR3 reads TGCGCCAGCAGCTTGAACCAGCCGAACACCGGGGAGCTGTTTTTT. Translating gives CASSLNQPNTGELFF. Based on the CDR3 plus reference TRBV5-1 and TRBJ2-2, the full variable domain is KAGVTQTPRYLIKTRGQQVTLSCSPISGHRSVSWYQQTPGQGLQFLFEYFSETQRNKGNFPGRFSGRQFSNSRSEMNVSTLELGDSALYLCASSLNQPNTGELFFGEGSRLTVL.

The chain combines TRBV27 with TRBJ2-7, with a possible D match to TRBD1 (6 bases). In germline, CDR1 is MNHEY, CDR2 SMNVEV (reference sequence). The CDR3 sequence is 16 residues long. The V end lost 2 bases, the J end lost 4 bases, and 18 bases lay between the germline ends. The CDR3 DNA is TGTGCCAGCAGTTTAAGGGCGGCAGGGGCCAGGTACGAGCAGTACTTC. Amino acid sequence: CASSLRAAGARYEQYF.

In its sample, this clonotype was seen many times. The rearrangement links TRBV7-2 to TRBJ2-1; 8 bases are shared with TRBD2. This CDR3 contains 13 residues. Germline V gives CDR1 SGHTA, CDR2 FQGNSA. The ends lost 2 bases at V and 9 bases at J; junction bases unmatched: 3. CDR3 DNA sequence: TGTGCCAGCAGCTTAACGGGGGGGGTTGAGCAGTTCTTC. It is translated as CASSLTGGVEQFF.

This clonotype was detected ten times or more. CDR3 bases: TGTGCCAGTAGAGGGACAGGGGCCGTCTACGAGCAGTACTTC. This codes for CASRGTGAVYEQYF. The J gene is TRBJ2-7, the V gene TRBV19, with TRBD1 matching 10 bases. This CDR3 comprises 14 residues. Germline V CDR1 and CDR2: LNHDA, SQIVND (reference sequence). V lost 6 bases to trimming and J lost 3 bases; unmatched junction nucleotides: 5. Looking up the rest from reference TRBV19 and TRBJ2-7 gives the full variable domain: DGGITQSPKYLFRKEGQNVTLSCEQNLNHDAMYWYRQDPGQGLRLIYYSQIVNDFQKGDIAEGYSVSREKKESFPLTVTSAQKNPTAFYLCASRGTGAVYEQYFGPGTRLTVT.

The sample holds many counts of this clonotype. The chain couples TRBV5-5 to TRBJ1-5, with 7 bases matching TRBD1. Germline-derived CDR1 and CDR2 are SGHKS and YYEKEE (reference sequence). There are 15 residues in the CDR3. The ends lost 4 bases at V and 7 bases at J; junction bases unmatched: 11. The CDR3 bases are TGTGCCAGCAGCCAGACAGGGCTTCAATGGCAGCCCCAGCATTTT. Its translation is CASSQTGLQWQPQHF.

This clonotype was picked up many times. The J gene is TRBJ1-6, the V gene TRBV5-4, with D possibly being TRBD1 (5 bases). This CDR3 region has 15 residues. V gave up 3 bases and J gave up 5 bases, with 12 bases separating them. Looked up from germline, CDR1 is SGHNT and CDR2 is YYREEE (reference sequence). The chain's CDR3 is CASSSPGVNNSPLHF. CDR3 nucleotides: TGTGCCAGCAGCTCTCCGGGGGTTAATAATTCACCCCTCCACTTT.

The sample holds many counts of this clonotype. The chain is built from TRBV5-1 and TRBJ2-3; D gene uncertain. The CDR3 totals 14 residues. Germline V gene sequence: CDR1 SGHRS, CDR2 YFSETQ. Trimming took 6 bases from V and 3 from J, leaving 14 bases between them. The CDR3, as DNA: TGCGCCAGCACCTCCGCAGGAATGACAGATACGCAGTATTTT. Translating it yields CASTSAGMTDTQYF.

This clonotype occurred many times. In DNA form, the CDR3 reads TGCAGTGCTAGTTCAAGCGGCTCACATACGCAGTATTTT. The encoded protein is CSASSSGSHTQYF. The rearrangement joins TRBV20-1 to TRBJ2-3; the D gene is possibly TRBD2 (5 bases). The CDR3 sequence is 13 residues long. CDR1 is DFQATT and CDR2 is SNEGSKA in the germline V gene (reference sequence). V dropped 3 bases and J dropped 7 bases, with 14 bases sitting between them.

This clonotype was recorded many times. The genes are TRBV29-1 and TRBJ1-2; no clear D. This CDR3 region has 13 residues. V was pared by 1 base and J by 6 bases, with 12 bases between. Germline V gene lookup returns CDR1 SQVTM and CDR2 ANQGSEA. The CDR3 region has the DNA TGCAGCGTTGAAGGTCTCGCCGTGGATGGCTACACCTTC. Its translation is CSVEGLAVDGYTF.

This clonotype was recorded at least ten times. The chain uses TRBV6-5 and TRBJ2-2; unclear D gene. This CDR3 region has 12 residues. Trimming cost V 4 bases and J 3 bases, with 3 bases left between them. Germline CDR1 is MNHEY and CDR2 is SVGAGI. Written as DNA, the CDR3 is TGTGCCAGCAGTTCTTACACCGGGGAGCTGTTTTTT. Translation: CASSSYTGELFF.

This clonotype was recorded many times. The CDR3 DNA reads as TGCAGCGCCCAGGAGAACACTGAAGCTTTCTTT. Amino acid sequence: CSAQENTEAFF. This chain uses TRBV29-1 with TRBJ1-1; D is undetermined. Germline V gene data show CDR1 as SQVTM and CDR2 as ANQGSEA. Trimming removed 7 bases from V and 1 base from J, with 7 bases in between. CDR3 length: 11 residues.

The J gene is TRBJ1-5, the V gene TRBV5-1; no clear D. This CDR3 region has 14 residues. Germline V gene data show CDR1 as SGHRS and CDR2 as YFSETQ. Deletions cut 4 bases from V and 5 bases from J, with 13 bases between. CDR3 in amino acids: CASSPPNSYQPQHF. CDR3 DNA: TGCGCCAGCAGCCCGCCCAATTCATATCAGCCCCAGCATTTT.

This clonotype was found many times. The chain links TRBV4-2 to TRBJ2-7; weak D call: TRBD2 (5 bases). The CDR3 extends over 16 amino acids. V was trimmed by 0 bases and J by 7 bases, leaving 19 bases between them. Per germline, CDR1 LGHNA and CDR2 YNFKEQ. The CDR3 here is CASSQDKLLEGWEQYF. The CDR3 nucleotides read TGTGCCAGCAGCCAAGATAAGCTGCTAGAGGGCTGGGAGCAGTACTTC.

This clonotype occurred many times. The genes are TRBV5-1 and TRBJ2-1; D remains unclear. CDR1 is SGHRS and CDR2 is YFSETQ in the germline V gene. The CDR3 consists of 13 residues. V lost 0 bases to trimming and J lost 6 bases, with 7 bases between them. CDR3 region: CASSLEGPNEQFF. In nucleotides, the CDR3 is TGCGCCAGCAGCTTGGAAGGGCCCAATGAGCAGTTCTTC.

This clonotype was found many times. This chain connects TRBV5-1 to TRBJ1-1; possible D gene TRBD1, 6 bases. Trimming took 0 bases from V and 5 from J, leaving 17 bases between them. The CDR3 consists of 16 residues. The V gene's germline CDR1 is SGHRS and CDR2 YFSETQ. CDR3 nucleotide sequence: TGCGCCAGCAGCTTGGTAGGGGGTCAGGGTGGTACTGAAGCTTTCTTT. It specifies CASSLVGGQGGTEAFF.

This clonotype was counted at least ten times. This rearrangement joins TRBV20-1 to TRBJ1-2; D not certain. Germline V CDR1 and CDR2: DFQATT, SNEGSKA (reference sequence). Trimming left V 1 base short and J 4 bases short, with 7 bases between. CDR3 length: 12 residues. CDR3 sequence: CSARVQAYGYTF. Here the CDR3 DNA reads TGCAGTGCTAGAGTGCAGGCCTATGGCTACACCTTC.

The gene calls are TRBV10-1 and TRBJ2-5, with TRBD2 as a possible D gene (7 bases). V gave up 2 bases and J gave up 9 bases, with 10 bases separating them. The CDR3 totals 12 residues. The germline V gene has CDR1 WNHNN and CDR2 SYGVQD (reference sequence). The CDR3 DNA sequence: TGCGCCAGCAGTGAGCGGCGGGGGCCCCAGTACTTC. Its translation is CASSERRGPQYF.

The sample holds many counts of this clonotype. The chain carries TRBV9 and TRBJ1-6; unclear D gene. The germline V and J ends were trimmed by 3 bases and 9 bases, with 10 bases remaining between them. The CDR3 sequence is 13 residues long. The germline gives CDR1 SGDLS, CDR2 YYNGEE. As DNA, the CDR3 is TGTGCCAGCAGCGAGGGTCCGGGTTCACCCCTCCACTTT. This sequence encodes CASSEGPGSPLHF.

This clonotype was seen many times. The CDR3 loop is CSADLAGTDTQYF. In DNA, the CDR3 is TGCAGTGCTGACCTAGCGGGCACAGATACGCAGTATTTT. V gene TRBV20-1 combines with J gene TRBJ2-3; 7 bases align to TRBD2. The CDR3 totals 13 residues. Germline V lookup: CDR1 DFQATT, CDR2 SNEGSKA (reference sequence). V shed 5 bases and J 1 base; nucleotides not matched to a gene: 3.

Concerning this clonotype itself: This may stem from a read error, because a much larger clone lies one nucleotide away. The V call is TRBV5-1, the J call TRBJ2-2; 9 bases map to TRBD1. V trimming: 5 bases; J trimming: 9 bases; junction bases outside the gene matches: 20. CDR3 length: 18 residues. Per germline, CDR1 SGHRS and CDR2 YFSETQ. CDR3: CASRFGSDRDREAWELFF. In DNA, the CDR3 is TGCGCCAGCAGATTTGGGAGCGACCGGGACAGGGAGGCCTGGGAGCTGTTTTTT.

This clonotype showed up many times. The rearrangement uses TRBV5-1 and TRBJ2-5; possibly TRBD2 for D (5 bases). This CDR3 has 13 amino acids. From germline, CDR1 is SGHRS and CDR2 YFSETQ. V dropped 5 bases and J dropped 0 bases, with 8 bases sitting between them. The CDR3: CASRRRYQETQYF. CDR3 nucleotide sequence: TGCGCCAGCAGGAGGAGGTACCAAGAGACCCAGTACTTC.

This clonotype appeared many times. The chain uses TRBV2 and TRBJ1-6; D remains unclear. The CDR3 loop spans 17 amino acids. Germline assignment: CDR1 SNHLY and CDR2 FYNNEI. The ends were cut back, 5 bases at V and 4 bases at J, with 18 bases in the middle. For the CDR3, the DNA is TGTGCCAGCAGTCCCTTCGGGAATAATATTTATAATTCACCCCTCCACTTT. Amino acids: CASSPFGNNIYNSPLHF.

There are many counts of this clonotype. The V gene is TRBV24-1, the J gene TRBJ2-1; 9 bases match TRBD1. CDR3 length equals 15 residues. Trimming at V came to 2 bases and at J to 8 bases, leaving 6 bases not matched to a gene. CDR1 is KGHDR, CDR2 SFDVKD, per germline. CDR3 sequence reads: CATSDSGTGRDEQFF. In DNA form, the CDR3 reads TGTGCCACCAGTGATTCCGGGACAGGGAGGGATGAGCAGTTCTTC.

This clonotype has at least ten counts. The chain couples TRBV7-6 to TRBJ1-1; weak D call: TRBD1 (5 bases). Germline CDR1 and CDR2: SGHVS and FNYEAQ. Trimming removed 1 base from V and 5 bases from J, with 17 bases in between. The CDR3 covers 16 residues. The CDR3 nucleotides read TGTGCCAGCAGCTTAGGGGGACGTGGGGGAGTGACTGAAGCTTTCTTT. Protein: CASSLGGRGGVTEAFF. The full variable domain, rest sourced from reference TRBV7-6 and TRBJ1-1, is GAGVSQSPRYKVTKRGQDVALRCDPISGHVSLYWYRQALGQGPEFLTYFNYEAQQDKSGLPNDRFSAERPEGSISTLTIQRTEQRDSAMYRCASSLGGRGGVTEAFFGQGTRLTVV.

This clonotype was detected ten times or more. The V gene is TRBV5-1, the J gene TRBJ2-1; 8 bases fit TRBD1. The CDR3 spans 15 residues. V dropped 4 bases and J dropped 3; count of bases not matched to a gene: 6. Germline CDR1 reads SGHRS; CDR2 reads YFSETQ. As DNA, the CDR3 is TGCGCCAGCAGCCAGGACAGGGTCAACTACAATGAGCAGTTCTTC. Translating gives CASSQDRVNYNEQFF.

This clonotype was seen at least ten times. The CDR3 coding sequence is TGCGCCAGCAGCCGAACACCGAACACTGAAGCTTTCTTT. Its protein product is CASSRTPNTEAFF. V gene TRBV4-1 combines with J gene TRBJ1-1, with D unresolved. This CDR3 comprises 13 residues. V gave up 4 bases and J gave up 1 base, with 7 bases separating them. Germline V gene data show CDR1 as MGHRA and CDR2 as YSYEKL.